The next 21 T cell receptor beta chains were all read from a single sample in a study of a mutant IDH1 vaccine in newly diagnosed glioma. The time point is: week 11, during vaccination. A 20-mer mutant IDH1 peptide at 300 ug was injected subcutaneously with topical imiquimod. No antigen has been assigned to these receptors. Sequencing was performed with immunoSEQ multiplex PCR; in TCRdb, only in-frame clones are kept and a portion is missing. The top ten clones hold 5% to 6% of a sample with some 120,000 clones, around 80% of them seen once. Material: PBMCs, obtained from a glioma patient whose treatment included an IDH1 peptide vaccine. The receptors stem from a man aged 40-49 years with glioma.

The chain joins TRBV23-1 to TRBJ1-2; no clear D. TRBV23-1 is recorded as an ORF, its role being uncertain. V was cut by 4 bases and J by 4 bases, with 16 bases left in between. CDR3 length equals 15 residues. The CDR3 DNA is TGCGCCAGCAGTCTCCCGACCGCGCATATCTATGGCTACACCTTC. This translates into CASSLPTAHIYGYTF.

This chain connects TRBV4-2 to TRBJ2-1; 11 bases are shared with TRBD2. This CDR3 comprises 16 residues. Germline V gene lookup returns CDR1 LGHNA and CDR2 YNFKEQ. V lost 4 bases to trimming and J lost 7 bases; unmatched junction nucleotides: 9. CDR3 sequence reads: CASSRTLAGGGNEQFF. Written as DNA, the CDR3 is TGTGCCAGCAGCCGGACTCTAGCGGGGGGAGGTAATGAGCAGTTCTTC.

The rearrangement uses TRBV4-2 and TRBJ1-2, with a possible D match to TRBD1 (5 bases). CDR1 is LGHNA and CDR2 is YNFKEQ in the germline V gene. CDR3 size: 15 residues. Trimming took off 1 base at V and 5 bases at J, with 14 bases between the two ends. CDR3 region: CASSQVGAIRYGYTF. The CDR3 region has the DNA TGTGCCAGCAGCCAAGTAGGGGCAATCCGGTATGGCTACACCTTC.

The gene calls are TRBV4-3 and TRBJ1-1; 8 bases line up with TRBD1. Germline V gene lookup returns CDR1 LGHNA and CDR2 YSLEER. J was trimmed by 6 bases and V by 6 bases; bases with no gene match: 9. The length of the CDR3 is 14 residues. CDR3 nucleotides: TGCGCCAGCAGGGTACAGGGGGGAGTGGCTGAAGCTTTCTTT. Its translation is CASRVQGGVAEAFF.

This clone has more than one count but fewer than ten. The chain couples TRBV19 to TRBJ1-5; D gene unclear. Germline CDR1 and CDR2: LNHDA and SQIVND (reference sequence). V was trimmed by 3 bases and J by 9 bases, leaving 9 bases between them. The CDR3 covers 12 residues. The DNA of the CDR3 is TGTGCCAGTAGTATGCTAGCACGGCCCCAGCATTTT. Amino acid sequence: CASSMLARPQHF. Complete variable domain (other parts from reference TRBV19 and TRBJ1-5): DGGITQSPKYLFRKEGQNVTLSCEQNLNHDAMYWYRQDPGQGLRLIYYSQIVNDFQKGDIAEGYSVSREKKESFPLTVTSAQKNPTAFYLCASSMLARPQHFGDGTRLSIL.

This clone was counted once. V usage is TRBV29-1 and J usage is TRBJ2-2; D gene uncertain. The CDR3 length is 11 residues. The V end was cut by 4 bases, the J end by 6 bases, with 6 bases between. Germline V lookup: CDR1 SQVTM, CDR2 ANQGSEA. DNA for the CDR3: TGCAGCGTTGGGGGATCCGGGGAGCTGTTTTTT. Encoded protein: CSVGGSGELFF.

The rearrangement links TRBV19 to TRBJ1-2; the D gene is possibly TRBD1 (6 bases). Germline lookup yields CDR1 LNHDA and CDR2 SQIVND (reference sequence). The CDR3 sequence is 15 residues long. V shed 6 bases and J shed 2 bases, with 16 bases lying between them. CDR3 bases: TGTGCCAGTAGGGGGGACACGGAGACAAACTATGGCTACACCTTC. As protein: CASRGDTETNYGYTF.

This clone has just a few counts. The rearrangement links TRBV2 to TRBJ2-3; no clear D. This CDR3 spans 14 amino acids. V dropped 7 bases and J dropped 3 bases, with 14 bases sitting between them. Looked up from germline, CDR1 is SNHLY and CDR2 is FYNNEI. DNA of the CDR3: TGTGCCAGCACCCAGCTAGTAGTAACAGATACGCAGTATTTT. Its protein is CASTQLVVTDTQYF.

The chain recombines TRBV27 with TRBJ2-7; TRBD2 matches 10 bases. CDR1 MNHEY and CDR2 SMNVEV come from the germline V gene (reference sequence). The CDR3 sequence is 13 residues long. With V trimmed by 5 bases and J by 7 bases, 5 bases remained unmatched. The CDR3: CASSPPTSGEQYF. CDR3 nucleotides: TGTGCCAGCAGTCCCCCGACTAGCGGGGAGCAGTACTTC.

The J gene is TRBJ1-2, the V gene TRBV4-3; maybe TRBD1 (5 bases). The CDR3 extends over 14 amino acids. V was cut by 2 bases and J by 3 bases, with 10 bases left in between. CDR1 is LGHNA and CDR2 is YSLEER in the germline V gene. The CDR3 loop is CASSQRTRYYGYTF. The DNA of the CDR3 is TGCGCCAGCAGCCAACGGACACGGTACTATGGCTACACCTTC.

The chain carries TRBV9 and TRBJ2-7; the D is unclear. CDR3 length equals 15 residues. V gave up 2 bases and J gave up 6 bases, with 18 bases separating them. Looked up from germline, CDR1 is SGDLS and CDR2 is YYNGEE. The CDR3 sequence is CASSVRAEKGLEQYF. CDR3 nucleotides: TGTGCCAGCAGCGTTAGGGCGGAAAAGGGCCTCGAGCAGTACTTC.

J is TRBJ2-7 and V is TRBV28, with TRBD1 as a possible D gene (6 bases). Germline V lookup: CDR1 MDHEN, CDR2 SYDVKM. V gave up 3 bases and J gave up 4 bases, with 19 bases separating them. The CDR3 sequence is 16 residues long. For the CDR3, the DNA is TGTGCCAGCAGTTTGATCGGAAGGACAGTCGGATACGAGCAGTACTTC. This encodes CASSLIGRTVGYEQYF.

The chain employs TRBV6-5 and TRBJ1-1; D is uncertain. This CDR3 has 15 amino acids. Germline V gene sequence: CDR1 MNHEY, CDR2 SVGAGI. Trimming shortened V by 3 bases and J by 4 bases, and 15 bases separated the two germline ends. The CDR3 is CASSYGSKWGTEAFF. CDR3 DNA: TGTGCCAGCAGTTATGGGAGCAAGTGGGGCACTGAAGCTTTCTTT.

This clone was picked up one time. This chain links TRBV7-2 with TRBJ2-7; 13 nucleotides match TRBD2. J was trimmed by 1 base and V by 0 bases; bases with no gene match: 6. CDR1 is SGHTA and CDR2 is FQGNSA in the germline V gene. This CDR3 comprises 18 residues. The chain's CDR3 is CASSLAWRTSGSSYEQYF. As DNA, the CDR3 is TGTGCCAGCAGCTTAGCGTGGAGGACTAGCGGGAGTTCCTACGAGCAGTACTTC.

The chain uses TRBV10-3 and TRBJ2-7; possibly TRBD1 for D (5 bases). This CDR3 has 14 residues. V was clipped by 3 bases and J by 9 bases, with 18 bases between them. CDR1 and CDR2 from the germline V gene are ENHRY and SYGVKD. Here the CDR3 DNA reads TGTGCCATCAGTGAAATTCAGGGAAAGTTAGGGCAGTACTTC. Translation: CAISEIQGKLGQYF.

This rearrangement joins TRBV20-1 to TRBJ2-7; unclear D gene. The CDR3 length is 10 residues. From germline, CDR1 is DFQATT and CDR2 SNEGSKA (reference sequence). V dropped 2 bases and J dropped 4 bases, with 3 bases sitting between them. CDR3 DNA: TGCAGTGCTAGAAAATACGAGCAGTACTTC. Translation gives CSARKYEQYF.

The J gene is TRBJ2-3, the V gene TRBV5-1; a weak D match, TRBD2 (5 bases). Between the trimmed V and J ends, which lost 0 bases and 0 bases, there was a span of 8 bases. The CDR3 has 15 residues. Germline assignment: CDR1 SGHRS and CDR2 YFSETQ. The CDR3 reads CASSLVRGSTDTQYF. The CDR3 DNA follows: TGCGCCAGCAGCTTGGTCCGAGGGAGCACAGATACGCAGTATTTT.

The chain is built from TRBV2 and TRBJ2-7; D possibly corresponds to TRBD2 (6 bases). V was shortened by 7 bases and J by 9 bases, with 13 bases between the two germline ends. The CDR3 is 11 amino acids. Germline CDR1 and CDR2: SNHLY and FYNNEI. The chain's CDR3 is CASTGSQGQYF. CDR3 bases: TGTGCCAGCACCGGGAGCCAAGGGCAGTACTTC.

This clone was seen more than once but under ten times. The chain has TRBV6-4 and TRBJ2-7, with 9 bases identical to TRBD2. The length of the CDR3 is 19 residues. The V segment lost 0 bases and the J segment 3 bases; nucleotides outside the gene matches: 15. CDR1 is MRHNA and CDR2 is SNTAGT in the germline V gene. In DNA form, the CDR3 reads TGTGCCAGCAGTGACTCACCCTCCCGGCTAGCGGGATTTCTCTACGAGCAGTACTTC. It specifies CASSDSPSRLAGFLYEQYF.

The chain's CDR3 is CASSPSLEGYYEQYF. The CDR3 nucleotides are TGTGCCAGCTCACCAAGCCTAGAGGGGTACTACGAGCAGTACTTC. This chain uses TRBV18 with TRBJ2-7, with D possibly being TRBD1 or TRBD2 (5 bases each). Trimming took 2 bases from V and 3 from J, leaving 14 bases between them. Germline V CDR1 and CDR2: KGHSH, LQKENI. The CDR3 sequence is 15 residues long.

This clone was observed a few times. This chain connects TRBV11-2 to TRBJ1-2; possibly TRBD1 for D (5 bases). This CDR3 comprises 12 residues. Germline V CDR1 and CDR2: SGHAT, FQNNGV. Trimming pared 8 bases from V and 3 bases from J, leaving 10 bases between. CDR3 loop: CASSGGDYGYTF. The CDR3 nucleotides are TGTGCCAGCTCGGGGGGTGACTATGGCTACACCTTC. Based on the CDR3 plus reference TRBV11-2 and TRBJ1-2, the full variable domain is EAGVAQSPRYKIIEKRQSVAFWCNPISGHATLYWYQQILGQGPKLLIQFQNNGVVDDSQLPKDRFSAERLKGVDSTLKIQPAKLEDSAVYLCASSGGDYGYTFGSGTRLTVV.